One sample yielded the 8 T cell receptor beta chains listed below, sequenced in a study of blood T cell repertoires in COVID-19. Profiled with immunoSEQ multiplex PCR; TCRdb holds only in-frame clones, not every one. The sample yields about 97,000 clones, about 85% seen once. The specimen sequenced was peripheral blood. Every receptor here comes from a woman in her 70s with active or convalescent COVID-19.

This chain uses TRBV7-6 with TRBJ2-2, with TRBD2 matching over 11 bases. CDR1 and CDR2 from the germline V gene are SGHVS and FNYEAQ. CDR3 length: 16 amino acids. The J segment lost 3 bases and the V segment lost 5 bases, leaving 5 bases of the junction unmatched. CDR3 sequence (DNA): TGTGCCAGCAGCCCACGGACTAGCGGGTACACCGGGGAGCTGTTTTTT. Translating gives CASSPRTSGYTGELFF.

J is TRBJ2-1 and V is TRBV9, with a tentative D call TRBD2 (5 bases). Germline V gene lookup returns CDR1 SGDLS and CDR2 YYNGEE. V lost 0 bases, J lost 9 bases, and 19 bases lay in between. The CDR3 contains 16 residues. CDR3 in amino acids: CASSVDIGNYNVEQFF. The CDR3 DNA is TGTGCCAGCAGCGTAGATATCGGGAACTACAATGTTGAGCAGTTCTTC.

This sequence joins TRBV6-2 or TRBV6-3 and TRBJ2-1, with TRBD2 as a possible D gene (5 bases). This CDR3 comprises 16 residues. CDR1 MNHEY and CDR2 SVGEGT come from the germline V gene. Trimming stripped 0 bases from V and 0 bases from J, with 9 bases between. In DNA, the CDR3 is TGTGCCAGCAGTTACTCAAGCCGGGGCTCCTACAATGAGCAGTTCTTC. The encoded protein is CASSYSSRGSYNEQFF.

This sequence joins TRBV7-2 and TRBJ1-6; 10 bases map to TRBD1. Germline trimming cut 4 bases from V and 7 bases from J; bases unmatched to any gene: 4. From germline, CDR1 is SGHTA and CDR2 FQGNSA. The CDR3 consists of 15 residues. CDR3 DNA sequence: TGTGCCAGCAGCTCTCGGACAGGGGGAAATTCACCCCTCCACTTT. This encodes CASSSRTGGNSPLHF.

CDR3: CASSLPDRANYGYTF. Written as DNA, the CDR3 is TGTGCCAGCAGCCTTCCCGACAGGGCTAACTATGGCTACACCTTC. The chain joins TRBV2 to TRBJ1-2, with 7 bases lining up with TRBD1. CDR1 and CDR2 from the germline V gene are SNHLY and FYNNEI. Unmatched junction bases numbered 7, after V lost 6 bases and J lost 0 bases. CDR3 length equals 15 residues. The full variable domain, with the rest looked up from reference TRBV2 and TRBJ1-2, is EPEVTQTPSHQVTQMGQEVILRCVPISNHLYFYWYRQILGQKVEFLVSFYNNEISEKSEIFDDQFSVERPDGSNFTLKIRSTKLEDSAMYFCASSLPDRANYGYTFGSGTRLTVV.

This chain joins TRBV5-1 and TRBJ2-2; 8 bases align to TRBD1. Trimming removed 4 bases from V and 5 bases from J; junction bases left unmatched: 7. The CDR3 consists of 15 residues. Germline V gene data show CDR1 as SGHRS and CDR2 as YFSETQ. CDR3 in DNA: TGCGCCAGCAGCCCGGGGACAGGAAGGACCGGGGAGCTGTTTTTT. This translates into CASSPGTGRTGELFF.

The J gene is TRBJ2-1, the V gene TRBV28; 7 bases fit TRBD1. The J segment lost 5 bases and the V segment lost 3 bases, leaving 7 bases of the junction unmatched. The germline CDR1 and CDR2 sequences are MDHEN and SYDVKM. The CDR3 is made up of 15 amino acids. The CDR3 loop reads CASSFGQVADNEQFF. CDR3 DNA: TGTGCCAGCAGTTTTGGACAGGTTGCCGACAATGAGCAGTTCTTC.

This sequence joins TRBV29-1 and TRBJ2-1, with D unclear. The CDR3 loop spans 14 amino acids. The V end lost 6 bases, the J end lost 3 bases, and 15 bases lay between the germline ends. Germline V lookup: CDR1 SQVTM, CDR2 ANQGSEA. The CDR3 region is CSVPENRDYNEQFF. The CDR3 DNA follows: TGCAGCGTCCCTGAAAACCGAGACTACAATGAGCAGTTCTTC.